A selection of T cell receptor beta chains follows, all from one sample in a study of T-cell memory formation after mild COVID-19. One entry per CDR3 protein results from TCRdb running MiXCR on the 5' RACE reads. The sample contains about 620,000 distinct CDR3 sequences, over 15% of which appear only once. The sequenced material came from PBMCs or a T cell subset sorted from them (not recorded which). The receptors were sampled from an adult woman who had mild COVID-19 (a few samples of this study predate the infection). Cell type and time point are not known. Each CDR3 is given with its conserved first and last residue. Fields, in order: V gene, CDR3 protein.

TRBV6-5 CASSYEATGLLSGYTF
TRBV7-9 CASSQEYSYEQYF
TRBV27 CASSPGQGAPYEQYF
TRBV20-1 CSAPLGGRTEAFF
TRBV5-1 CASSSYAGDVYEQYF
TRBV18 CASSPNGREADEQFF
TRBV5-1 CASSLVPGDYGYTF
TRBV19 CASSRGGDTDTQYF
TRBV4-1 CASSQGTGGRDEQFF
TRBV7-9 CASSSRTHYEQYF
TRBV12-3/TRBV12-4 CASSLTGGGAILYF
TRBV29-1 CSVVSGLGYTF
TRBV18 CASSPSAENYGYTF
TRBV6-5 CASSYSGVHTEAFF
TRBV29-1 CSVGDRGGGYTF
TRBV3-1 CASSMDRVYF
TRBV24-1 CATSDAGTEQYF
TRBV6-5 CASSLDRAVTDTQYF
TRBV12-3/TRBV12-4 CASRRGLAAKETQYF
TRBV11-2 CASSPYRPGQIHTQYF
TRBV3-1 CASSQDVLRRRQPLSYGYTF
TRBV12-5 CASGFLNTEAFF
TRBV11-3 CASSRWQNEQYF
TRBV7-2 CASSLQQRYEQYF
TRBV12-3/TRBV12-4 CASSLGQYRQEAFF
TRBV11-3 CASSYQTSGTYEQYF
TRBV24-1 CATSDARGRAMGQFF
TRBV7-9 CASSPPDSGEQYF
TRBV9 CASSGTGREQYF
TRBV7-9 CASSLVSGTPNTEAFF
TRBV12-3/TRBV12-4 CASSDSGGGETQYF
TRBV27 CASSLNGPLYQETQYF
TRBV2 CASTPGRSGPANF
TRBV18 CASSRSTGGYEQYF
TRBV12-3/TRBV12-4 CASSLGTGEKDTQYF